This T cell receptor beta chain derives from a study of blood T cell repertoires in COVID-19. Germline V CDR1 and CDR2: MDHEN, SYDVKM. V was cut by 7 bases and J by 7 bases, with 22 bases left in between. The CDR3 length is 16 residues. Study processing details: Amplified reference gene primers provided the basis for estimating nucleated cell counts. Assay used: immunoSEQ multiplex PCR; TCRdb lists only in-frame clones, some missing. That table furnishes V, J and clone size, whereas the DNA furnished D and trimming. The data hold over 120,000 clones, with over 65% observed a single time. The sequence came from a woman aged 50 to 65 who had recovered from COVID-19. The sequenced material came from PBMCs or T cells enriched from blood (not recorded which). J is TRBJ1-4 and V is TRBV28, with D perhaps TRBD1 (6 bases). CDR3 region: CASTSGGGPESEKLFF. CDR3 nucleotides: TGTGCCAGCACCTCCGGGGGGGGGCCTGAAAGTGAAAAACTGTTTTTT.